This TCR beta chain was observed in a study of blood T cell repertoires in COVID-19. The CDR3 extends over 16 amino acids. CDR1 and CDR2 from the germline V gene are SNHLY and FYNNEI. With 6 bases removed from V and 2 bases from J, the gap between germline ends came to 19 bases. This clone was counted many times. TCRdb keeps only in-frame clones here, not all; method: immunoSEQ multiplex PCR. The sample carries roughly 250,000 clones, around four fifths recorded once. The origin of this receptor is an older woman with acute or convalescent COVID-19. V gene TRBV2 combines with J gene TRBJ1-2; D possibly corresponds to TRBD1 (5 bases). Material for sequencing was peripheral blood. The CDR3 loop reads CASSKHGQGLNYGYTF. The CDR3 bases are TGTGCCAGCAGCAAACACGGGCAGGGTTTAAACTATGGCTACACCTTC.